A single sample gave rise to the 20 T cell receptor beta chains below, sequenced in a study of read filtering for tumor transcriptome and immune sequencing. Molecular barcoded adaptors covering alpha/delta and beta/gamma chains were used on roughly 400 ng RNA. TCRdb passed the reads through MiXCR, listing each CDR3 protein once. The sample carries tens of thousands of distinct CDR3 sequences, approximately 15% recorded once. Material for sequencing was a population of CD138-negative cells sorted from bone marrow. These receptors were taken from a donor over 35 with multiple myeloma.

This clonotype has only a few counts. The chain is built from TRBV4-1 and TRBJ2-7; 10 nucleotides match TRBD1. Germline CDR1 and CDR2: MGHRA and YSYEKL. This CDR3 is 15 amino acids long. The ends lost 3 bases at V and 2 bases at J; junction bases unmatched: 4. CDR3 loop: CASSQPGQGTYEQYF. The DNA for the CDR3 is TGCGCCAGCAGCCAGCCGGGACAGGGGACCTACGAGCAGTACTTC.

This clonotype was picked up many times. V gene TRBV20-1 combines with J gene TRBJ2-1; TRBD2 agrees at 9 bases. The CDR3 has 14 residues. Losses at the gene ends were 6 bases for V and 4 bases for J; bases not matched to a gene: 7. Germline V gives CDR1 DFQATT, CDR2 SNEGSKA (reference sequence). CDR3 coding DNA: TGCAGTGCCACTAGGGCGGGAGGGTACAATGAGCAGTTCTTC. Translated: CSATRAGGYNEQFF.

The table lists this clonotype with many counts. The chain has TRBV7-9 and TRBJ2-1; TRBD2 agrees at 7 bases. Per germline, CDR1 SEHNR and CDR2 FQNEAQ (reference sequence). V shed 2 bases and J 4 bases; nucleotides not matched to a gene: 8. The CDR3 runs 16 residues. The CDR3 region is CASSLSLRGRYNEQFF. CDR3 sequence (DNA): TGTGCCAGCAGCTTATCTCTTCGCGGGAGATACAATGAGCAGTTCTTC.

This clonotype occurred a few times. The rearrangement joins TRBV19 to TRBJ1-2, with TRBD1 matching 9 bases. The trim removed 6 bases at V and 8 bases at J, leaving 7 bases unmatched. The CDR3 totals 13 residues. Per the germline V gene, CDR1 is LNHDA and CDR2 is SQIVND (reference sequence). In DNA form, the CDR3 reads TGTGCCAGTAGAACACAGGGGGCGCAAGGCTACACCTTC. Amino acids: CASRTQGAQGYTF.

This clonotype is judged medium-sized. The chain joins TRBV25-1 to TRBJ2-1; D call uncertain. The CDR3 sequence is 13 residues long. The ends were cut back, 4 bases at V and 8 bases at J, with 12 bases in the middle. Per germline, CDR1 MGHDK and CDR2 SYGVNS. The DNA for the CDR3 is TGTGCCAGCAGTGGAACGTCAGGCGATGAGCAGTTCTTC. Translation gives CASSGTSGDEQFF.

This clonotype was seen a handful of times. CDR3 nucleotides: TGTGCCAGCAGTGAAAAGCGGAGGAACACCGGGGAGCTGTTTTTT. Protein: CASSEKRRNTGELFF. The rearrangement uses TRBV2 and TRBJ2-2; tentatively, D is TRBD2 (5 bases). Germline CDR1 reads SNHLY; CDR2 reads FYNNEI. This CDR3 comprises 15 residues. V was clipped by 2 bases and J by 1 base, with 8 bases between them. Looking up the rest from reference TRBV2 and TRBJ2-2 gives the full variable domain: EPEVTQTPSHQVTQMGQEVILRCVPISNHLYFYWYRQILGQKVEFLVSFYNNEISEKSEIFDDQFSVERPDGSNFTLKIRSTKLEDSAMYFCASSEKRRNTGELFFGEGSRLTVL.

In regard to this clonotype: Just one base apart from a much larger clone, this may be a read error. The J gene is TRBJ2-1, the V gene TRBV4-1; a possible D gene is TRBD1 (6 bases). CDR1 is MGHRA, CDR2 YSYEKL, per germline. CDR3 size: 16 residues. CDR3 protein: CASSQEGSGAYNEQLF. The CDR3 region has the DNA TGCGCCAGCAGCCAAGAAGGATCAGGGGCCTACAATGAGCAGCTCTTC.

The chain uses TRBV20-1 and TRBJ2-3; TRBD1 might be the D (8 bases). Germline V gene data show CDR1 as DFQATT and CDR2 as SNEGSKA (reference sequence). Deletions cut 6 bases from V and 4 bases from J, with 20 bases between. The CDR3 is 15 amino acids. The CDR3 DNA reads as TGCAGTGCCGAAGGACAGGGAGGGAGCGCAGATACGCAGTATTTT. Protein product: CSAEGQGGSADTQYF.

This clonotype was observed many times. This chain connects TRBV2 to TRBJ2-1; D call uncertain. CDR3 length equals 12 residues. V lost 5 bases and J 10 bases, leaving 12 bases between the germline ends. CDR1 and CDR2 from the germline V gene are SNHLY and FYNNEI. The CDR3 here is CASSRPGREQFF. The CDR3 nucleotides are TGTGCCAGCAGTCGTCCGGGCCGGGAGCAGTTCTTC.

About this clonotype itself: Since no conserved phenylalanine or tryptophan closes the CDR3, a read error is the likely cause. The chain carries TRBV14 and TRBJ1-5; 9 bases map to TRBD1. The germline CDR1 and CDR2 sequences are SGHDN and FVKESK. The length of the CDR3 is 17 residues. V trimming: 4 bases; J trimming: 7 bases; junction bases outside the gene matches: 14. The DNA of the CDR3 is TGTGCCAGCAGCCCTTGGGACAGGGTGAGACCTGTGCAGCCCCAGCATCTT. Its protein product is CASSPWDRVRPVQPQHL.

This clonotype was seen a handful of times. The chain employs TRBV19 and TRBJ1-5; unclear D gene. The V gene's germline CDR1 is LNHDA and CDR2 SQIVND (reference sequence). V lost 5 bases and J lost 2, with 16 bases in between. The CDR3 totals 16 residues. The CDR3 sequence: CASSAAASNGNQPQHF. The CDR3 region has the DNA TGTGCCAGTAGTGCGGCTGCAAGTAACGGCAATCAGCCCCAGCATTTT.

This clonotype was seen many times. The V gene is TRBV2, the J gene TRBJ1-5, with D tentatively TRBD1 (6 bases). The CDR3 consists of 15 residues. Germline CDR1 SNHLY, CDR2 FYNNEI. V was shortened by 6 bases and J by 0 bases, with 12 bases between the two germline ends. DNA of the CDR3: TGTGCCAGCAGGACCGGGACAAATAGCAATCAGCCCCAGCATTTT. This translates into CASRTGTNSNQPQHF.

This clonotype was counted at least ten times. V gene TRBV12-3 or TRBV12-4 combines with J gene TRBJ2-7; no firm D call. Trimming took off 3 bases at V and 3 bases at J, with 3 bases between the two ends. The CDR3 is 11 amino acids. CDR3 sequence (DNA): TGTGCCAGCAGTTTCGGCTACGAGCAGTACTTC. This translates into CASSFGYEQYF.

This clonotype has ten or more counts. The chain joins TRBV18 to TRBJ1-5, with a possible D match to TRBD1 (5 bases). Per germline, CDR1 KGHSH and CDR2 LQKENI. Deletions cut 5 bases from V and 7 bases from J, with 12 bases between. The length of the CDR3 is 13 residues. CDR3 sequence reads: CASSTGETQPQHF. CDR3 nucleotides: TGTGCCAGCTCAACGGGGGAAACCCAGCCCCAGCATTTT.

This clonotype was recorded many times. The chain uses TRBV20-1 and TRBJ2-1; 10 bases agree with TRBD2. Germline V gene lookup returns CDR1 DFQATT and CDR2 SNEGSKA (reference sequence). The CDR3 spans 16 residues. The trim removed 4 bases at V and 3 bases at J, leaving 9 bases unmatched. Here the CDR3 DNA reads TGCAGTGCTAACCCCGTTATAGCGGGGGGCTACAATGAGCAGTTCTTC. Translation: CSANPVIAGGYNEQFF.

This chain uses TRBV12-5 with TRBJ1-1; D not certain. This CDR3 comprises 13 residues. The germline CDR1 and CDR2 sequences are LGHNT and FRNRAP. Trimming pared 3 bases from V and 5 bases from J, leaving 10 bases between. CDR3 residues: CASGLGSGTEAFF. CDR3 sequence (DNA): TGTGCTAGTGGTTTAGGTTCGGGGACTGAAGCTTTCTTT.

By proportion, this clonotype is medium-sized. The CDR3 region is CASSSWDRNSYEQYF. CDR3 bases: TGTGCCAGCAGTTCATGGGACAGAAACTCCTACGAGCAGTACTTC. The rearrangement joins TRBV12-3 or TRBV12-4 to TRBJ2-7, with 7 bases identical to TRBD1. This CDR3 region has 15 residues. V dropped 4 bases and J dropped 0; count of bases not matched to a gene: 6.

In this sample, this clonotype turned up many times. The rearrangement uses TRBV28 and TRBJ1-5; TRBD1 matches 7 bases. From germline, CDR1 is MDHEN and CDR2 SYDVKM. V lost 3 bases and J lost 4; bases outside the gene matches: 6. The CDR3 contains 15 residues. For the CDR3, the DNA is TGTGCCAGCAGTTTTGCGGGGGACAGTAATCAGCCCCAGCATTTT. It yields the protein CASSFAGDSNQPQHF.

This clonotype has a count of ten or more. The chain links TRBV28 to TRBJ2-1; 7 nucleotides align to TRBD2. Germline assignment: CDR1 MDHEN and CDR2 SYDVKM. This CDR3 has 19 amino acids. The trim removed 3 bases at V and 1 base at J, leaving 15 bases unmatched. DNA for the CDR3: TGTGCCAGCAGTTTCCCCCCCGGGGGGAGGATAAAATCCTACAATGAGCAGTTCTTC. Translating gives CASSFPPGGRIKSYNEQFF. Combining the CDR3 with reference TRBV28 and TRBJ2-1 gives the whole variable domain DVKVTQSSRYLVKRTGEKVFLECVQDMDHENMFWYRQDPGLGLRLIYFSYDVKMKEKGDIPEGYSVSREKKERFSLILESASTNQTSMYLCASSFPPGGRIKSYNEQFFGPGTRLTVL.

Comment on this clonotype: One junction end does not reproduce the germline sequence, and a read error may be involved. The chain couples TRBV2 to TRBJ1-5; D is ambiguous. CDR3 length: 12 residues. CDR1 and CDR2 (germline): SNHLY, FYNNEI. CDR3 DNA sequence: TGTGCCAGCACCGAGGGAGATCAGCCCCAACATTTT. Its translation is CASTEGDQPQHF.